These T cell receptor beta chains were read from a single sample in a study of blood T cell repertoires in COVID-19. The method was immunoSEQ multiplex PCR; TCRdb's version includes in-frame clones alone and lacks a portion of them. The sample contains approximately 220,000 clones, around 82% of which appear only once. Sequencing was carried out using PBMCs or T cells enriched from blood (not recorded which). The receptors originated from a woman in her forties or fifties who had been exposed to COVID-19. Both conserved end residues are trimmed from each CDR3. The order of the fields is CDR3 protein, J gene, V gene.

ASSLHPRVNTEAF TRBJ1-1 TRBV11-2
ASSLVGTPGGKPGYT TRBJ1-2 TRBV7-2
ASSPLNYGYT TRBJ1-2 TRBV28
ASSAAWNEQF TRBJ2-1 TRBV19
ASSQSIGQGKGEQF TRBJ2-1 TRBV23-1
ASSSGVLETQY TRBJ2-5 TRBV4-2
ASSFRGLNYGYT TRBJ1-2 TRBV7-2
ASSLRGYTEAF TRBJ1-1 TRBV11-2
ASSYSGGSGNTIY TRBJ1-3 TRBV27
ASSPKADFGNEQF TRBJ2-1 TRBV5-4
ASSIMGRGGGHEQY TRBJ2-7 TRBV19
IGGDRGLGYGYT TRBJ1-2 TRBV29-1
ASSQGSNQPQH TRBJ1-5 TRBV19
ASSLGVTGELF TRBJ2-2 TRBV5-1
ASSPQGITEAF TRBJ1-1 TRBV11-1
ASSRSAGDLNEQF TRBJ2-1 TRBV6-4
ASSLLTGGNEQF TRBJ2-1 TRBV5-4
ASSGGRYQETQY TRBJ2-5 TRBV2
ASSPGGRGTDTQY TRBJ2-3 TRBV5-4
ASSLGQSSYEQY TRBJ2-7 TRBV27
ASSLGTGHETQY TRBJ2-5 TRBV27
ASSLNYADTQY TRBJ2-3 TRBV7-9
ASSSQGTGTIY TRBJ1-3 TRBV7-9
ASSHGGQMNTEAF TRBJ1-1 TRBV6-2/TRBV6-3
AISELGTSYEQY TRBJ2-7 TRBV10-3
ASRQLTGAAF TRBJ1-1 TRBV6-5
ASSTIRGEQY TRBJ2-7 TRBV7-2
ASSGNPPDTETQY TRBJ2-5 TRBV6-2/TRBV6-3
ASMWGGPGTEAF TRBJ1-1 TRBV2
ASSIGLPGSQPQH TRBJ1-5 TRBV19
AWTTANYGYT TRBJ1-2 TRBV30
ASRSPGTGGGYT TRBJ1-2 TRBV28
ASSSSIAGEQY TRBJ2-7 TRBV3-1/TRBV3-2
ASGLGRVETGAF TRBJ1-1 TRBV12-5
ASSLAGWDQPQH TRBJ1-5 TRBV5-5
ASSADPRPNYGYT TRBJ1-2 TRBV9
ATSRTSGGADTGELF TRBJ2-2 TRBV15
ASSSTRDSWNSPLH TRBJ1-6 TRBV5-6
ASSLEGGLEAF TRBJ1-1 TRBV5-1
ATDVGVYEQY TRBJ2-7 TRBV6-5
ASTSGDTEAF TRBJ1-1 TRBV12-3/TRBV12-4
ASSWQGLGAF TRBJ1-1 TRBV28
ASSVQTVNTEAF TRBJ1-1 TRBV5-1
ASSDRGRSYNEQF TRBJ2-1 TRBV3-1/TRBV3-2
ASTKSAGAADTQY TRBJ2-3 TRBV5-4
ASSLRQGTGELF TRBJ2-2 TRBV7-9
ASSLAEPTKDTQY TRBJ2-3 TRBV7-9
ASSGGQGPQPQH TRBJ1-5 TRBV18
ASSAGTGSYEQY TRBJ2-7 TRBV19
ASSLDSGSFNEKLF TRBJ1-4 TRBV11-2